What follows are 27 T cell receptor beta chains derived from one specimen sequenced in a study of long-term antiretroviral therapy in people with HIV. The immunoSEQ assay was v3.0, run at survey level. The table came from immunoSEQ multiplex PCR; TCRdb's copy has only in-frame clones and leaves some out. This sample has thousands of clones; around 70% occur once, and the top ten carry approximately 8.3%. The starting material was unsorted PBMCs, obtained 0.1 years before starting antiretroviral therapy. Every receptor here comes from a man aged 18 to 29 with HIV.

The chain recombines TRBV28 with TRBJ1-5; TRBD1 agrees at 7 bases. V lost 8 bases, J lost 3 bases, and 4 bases stayed unmatched. The germline V gene has CDR1 MDHEN and CDR2 SYDVKM. The CDR3 length is 13 residues. The CDR3 here is CASLGQFNQPQHF. The CDR3 nucleotides are TGTGCCAGCCTGGGACAGTTCAATCAGCCCCAGCATTTT.

The chain links TRBV6-1 to TRBJ1-1; 8 bases map to TRBD1. CDR3 length: 15 residues. The V segment lost 1 base and the J segment 5 bases; nucleotides outside the gene matches: 6. Germline assignment: CDR1 MNHNS and CDR2 SASEGT. The CDR3 region has the DNA TGTGCCAGCAGTGAAGACCCAGGGGGCGTTACTGAAGCTTTCTTT. Its protein product is CASSEDPGGVTEAFF.

The chain uses TRBV6-1 and TRBJ1-5; tentative D call: TRBD1 (5 bases). Trimming took 5 bases from V and 7 from J, leaving 18 bases between them. The germline V gene has CDR1 MNHNS and CDR2 SASEGT. The CDR3 spans 15 residues. This chain's CDR3 is CASSSKQASEQPQHF. The CDR3 bases are TGTGCCAGCAGTTCGAAACAGGCATCCGAACAGCCCCAGCATTTT.

The chain uses TRBV5-6 and TRBJ1-2, with TRBD1 as a possible D gene (6 bases). Germline assignment: CDR1 SGHDT and CDR2 YYEEEE. There are 13 residues in the CDR3. V was shortened by 4 bases and J by 5 bases, with 12 bases between the two germline ends. In nucleotides, the CDR3 is TGTGCCAGCAGCGCACAGGGAAAGTATGGCTACACCTTC. Amino acid sequence: CASSAQGKYGYTF.

This clone was recorded a few times. The chain combines TRBV7-9 with TRBJ2-5; 8 bases are shared with TRBD2. The CDR3 contains 14 residues. V lost 3 bases to trimming and J lost 10 bases; unmatched junction nucleotides: 10. From germline, CDR1 is SEHNR and CDR2 FQNEAQ (reference sequence). The CDR3 loop reads CASSFRLAPTDQYF. CDR3 DNA: TGTGCCAGCAGCTTCAGACTAGCGCCCACGGACCAGTACTTC.

Concerning this clone: One end of the junction does not line up with germline, which may come from a read error. The V call is TRBV10-2, the J call TRBJ1-5; TRBD1 might be the D (6 bases). The CDR3 is 13 amino acids. The germline V gene encodes CDR1 WSHSY and CDR2 SAAADI. Here the CDR3 DNA reads TGCGCCAGCAGGACAGCGGGACAATCAGCCCCAGCATTT. Translating gives CASRTAGQSAPAF.

The chain recombines TRBV10-3 with TRBJ1-1; perhaps TRBD1 as D (6 bases). This CDR3 comprises 16 residues. Germline CDR1 ENHRY, CDR2 SYGVKD. Trimming took 2 bases from V and 0 from J, leaving 13 bases between them. The CDR3 sequence is CAISEKAGDMNTEAFF. The CDR3 DNA follows: TGTGCCATCAGTGAGAAGGCAGGGGATATGAACACTGAAGCTTTCTTT.

The chain links TRBV29-1 to TRBJ2-1; 10 bases agree with TRBD2. The CDR3 is 13 residues long. Germline V gives CDR1 SQVTM, CDR2 ANQGSEA. CDR3 bases: TGCAGAGCCCGGGGGACTAGCGACAATGAGCAGTTCTTC. It yields the protein CRARGTSDNEQFF.

This clone has only a few counts. The V call is TRBV4-1, the J call TRBJ2-7; D is uncertain. V was clipped by 3 bases and J by 3 bases, with 9 bases between them. CDR3 length: 13 residues. Per the germline V gene, CDR1 is MGHRA and CDR2 is YSYEKL. The DNA of the CDR3 is TGCGCCAGCAGCCAGAATACGAACTACGAGCAGTACGTC. Translation: CASSQNTNYEQYV.

The chain carries TRBV7-9 and TRBJ1-6; no definite D call. V shed 2 bases and J shed 4 bases, with 9 bases lying between them. From germline, CDR1 is SEHNR and CDR2 FQNEAQ (reference sequence). The CDR3 spans 15 residues. The CDR3 reads CASSLSGIYNSPLHF. CDR3 nucleotide sequence: TGTGCCAGCAGCTTAAGCGGGATTTATAATTCACCCCTCCACTTT.

This chain links TRBV25-1 with TRBJ2-7, with 9 bases that match TRBD1. CDR1 MGHDK and CDR2 SYGVNS come from the germline V gene. The CDR3 is 14 amino acids. The V and J ends lost 11 bases and 6 bases, in that order; junction bases with no gene match: 14. The chain's CDR3 is CALSERDRAGEQYF. In nucleotides, the CDR3 is TGTGCCCTTTCAGAGCGGGACAGGGCCGGCGAGCAGTACTTC.

The CDR3 sequence: CASSLRTGELFF. In DNA, the CDR3 is TGTGCCAGCAGCTTAAGAACCGGGGAGCTGTTTTTT. The chain has TRBV7-3 and TRBJ2-2, with D unclear. The CDR3 runs to 12 residues. V lost 1 base and J 5 bases, leaving 2 bases between the germline ends. The germline V gene has CDR1 SGHTA and CDR2 FQGTGA. The variable domain in full, completed from reference TRBV7-3 and TRBJ2-2, reads GAGVSQTPSNKVTEKGKYVELRCDPISGHTALYWYRQSLGQGPEFLIYFQGTGAADDSGLPNDRFFAVRPEGSVSTLKIQRTERGDSAVYLCASSLRTGELFFGEGSRLTVL.

This chain uses TRBV4-1 with TRBJ1-1; D not resolved. From germline, CDR1 is MGHRA and CDR2 YSYEKL. The CDR3 has 13 amino acids. Trimming shortened V by 3 bases and J by 5 bases, and 10 bases separated the two germline ends. The CDR3 DNA is TGCGCCAGCAGCCAGCCGACCTTAACTGAAGCTTTCTTT. Encoded protein: CASSQPTLTEAFF.

This clone was counted only a few times. This rearrangement joins TRBV6-1 to TRBJ1-2; D is unresolved. The ends were cut back, 7 bases at V and 6 bases at J, with 3 bases in the middle. CDR1 and CDR2 from the germline V gene are MNHNS and SASEGT. The CDR3 has 9 residues. The CDR3 DNA is TGTGCCAGCACAGATGGCTACACCTTC. Translating it yields CASTDGYTF.

This clone was recorded a few times. The same CDR3 arises from other DNA sequences in this sample as well. V gene TRBV9 combines with J gene TRBJ2-5; D possibly corresponds to TRBD2 (6 bases). Trimming took off 0 bases at V and 4 bases at J, with 13 bases between the two ends. The CDR3 runs 15 residues. Looked up from germline, CDR1 is SGDLS and CDR2 is YYNGEE. DNA of the CDR3: TGTGCCAGCAGCGTAGTAGGGAGGAGCGGAGAGACCCAGTACTTC. Amino acid sequence: CASSVVGRSGETQYF.

The chain joins TRBV28 to TRBJ1-4; D call uncertain. The CDR3 is 14 amino acids. Germline lookup yields CDR1 MDHEN and CDR2 SYDVKM. V lost 1 base and J lost 7, with 10 bases in between. The CDR3 bases are TGTGCCAGCAGTTTATCGGTCAGGTCTGAAAAACTGTTTTTT. It yields the protein CASSLSVRSEKLFF.

This clone has only a few counts. The V gene is TRBV6-6, the J gene TRBJ2-2; D not resolved. Trimming left V 7 bases short and J 7 bases short, with 7 bases between. Germline V lookup: CDR1 MNHNY, CDR2 SVGAGI (reference sequence). The CDR3 contains 11 residues. CDR3: CASTFVGELFF. CDR3 nucleotide sequence: TGTGCCAGCACATTCGTCGGGGAGCTGTTTTTT.

The chain employs TRBV11-2 and TRBJ2-7; the D is unclear. Germline V gene lookup returns CDR1 SGHAT and CDR2 FQNNGV. V gave up 1 base and J gave up 3 bases, with 7 bases separating them. CDR3 length: 13 amino acids. The CDR3 sequence: CASSLADGYEQYV. In DNA, the CDR3 is TGTGCCAGCAGCTTAGCGGACGGCTACGAGCAGTACGTC.

The chain is built from TRBV10-3 and TRBJ2-2; 9 bases agree with TRBD1. The J segment lost 3 bases and the V segment lost 6 bases, leaving 8 bases of the junction unmatched. This CDR3 region has 16 residues. Germline V gene data show CDR1 as ENHRY and CDR2 as SYGVKD. For the CDR3, the DNA is TGTGCCATCAGGGATACAGGGGGCGAGGACACCGGGGAGCTGTTTTTT. This codes for CAIRDTGGEDTGELFF.

This chain connects TRBV11-2 to TRBJ1-2; D uncertain. This CDR3 is 14 amino acids long. Trimming stripped 2 bases from V and 2 bases from J, with 9 bases between. CDR1 is SGHAT, CDR2 FQNNGV, per germline. The CDR3: CASSLFNSNYGYTF. In DNA form, the CDR3 reads TGTGCCAGCAGCTTATTTAACAGCAACTATGGCTACACCTTC.

This clone has only a few counts. The sample carries other DNA sequences with the same CDR3. This sequence joins TRBV10-1 and TRBJ2-7; D is possibly TRBD1 or TRBD2 (5 bases each). The V gene's germline CDR1 is WNHNN and CDR2 SYGVQD (reference sequence). The V and J ends lost 0 bases and 1 base respectively, with 7 bases between them. The CDR3 runs 14 residues. In DNA form, the CDR3 reads TGCGCCAGCAGTGAGTCTGGGACGTCCTACGAGCAGTACTTC. Encoded protein: CASSESGTSYEQYF.

The chain joins TRBV5-1 to TRBJ2-1, with 9 bases identical to TRBD2. The germline CDR1 and CDR2 sequences are SGHRS and YFSETQ. The J segment lost 6 bases and the V segment lost 5 bases, leaving 9 bases of the junction unmatched. This CDR3 region has 15 residues. Written as DNA, the CDR3 is TGCGCCAGCAGGGCGAGCGGGGGGACCCCCAATGAGCAGTTCTTC. This translates into CASRASGGTPNEQFF.

The chain recombines TRBV19 with TRBJ1-5; TRBD1 might be the D (5 bases). Germline V CDR1 and CDR2: LNHDA, SQIVND (reference sequence). The CDR3 extends over 14 amino acids. Trimming took off 5 bases at V and 3 bases at J, with 11 bases between the two ends. Here the CDR3 DNA reads TGTGCCAGTAGTCGTAGACAGAACAATCAGCCCCAGCATTTT. Amino acid sequence: CASSRRQNNQPQHF.

The chain's CDR3 is CASSLQGHQPQHF. The DNA of the CDR3 is TGTGCCAGCAGCTTGCAGGGGCATCAGCCCCAGCATTTT. The chain uses TRBV5-4 and TRBJ1-5; D is possibly TRBD1 (6 bases). From germline, CDR1 is SGHNT and CDR2 YYREEE (reference sequence). This CDR3 spans 13 amino acids. Trimming cost V 1 base and J 5 bases, with 7 bases left between them.

This clone was counted between two and nine times. V gene TRBV7-2 combines with J gene TRBJ2-2; 7 bases fit TRBD1. CDR1 and CDR2 (germline): SGHTA, FQGNSA. Losses at the gene ends were 4 bases for V and 4 bases for J; bases not matched to a gene: 6. This CDR3 has 15 residues. CDR3 protein: CASSSGQPITGELFF. CDR3 DNA: TGTGCCAGCAGCTCGGGACAGCCGATCACCGGGGAGCTGTTTTTT.

The rearrangement uses TRBV7-9 and TRBJ2-1, with 9 positions matching TRBD1. This CDR3 has 16 amino acids. Per germline, CDR1 SEHNR and CDR2 FQNEAQ (reference sequence). Trimming cost V 5 bases and J 1 base; bases outside gene matches: 6. The CDR3 is CASSPKDRGSYNEQFF. DNA for the CDR3: TGTGCCAGCAGCCCGAAGGACAGGGGATCCTACAATGAGCAGTTCTTC.

CDR3 sequence: CASSPGELVWRELFF. The CDR3 DNA is TGTGCCAGCAGCCCCGGGGAGCTTGTGTGGCGGGAGCTGTTTTTT. This rearrangement joins TRBV11-2 to TRBJ2-2; tentatively, D is TRBD2 (5 bases). Germline CDR1 reads SGHAT; CDR2 reads FQNNGV. Trimming removed 5 bases at V and 9 bases at J, with 19 bases between. This CDR3 is 15 amino acids long.